This TCR beta chain was sequenced for a study of Ad26.COV2.S vaccination and SARS-CoV-2 variants. Deletions cut 3 bases from V and 8 bases from J, with 8 bases between. The germline V gene has CDR1 SGDLS and CDR2 YYNGEE. This CDR3 comprises 11 residues. The table came from immunoSEQ multiplex PCR; TCRdb's copy has only in-frame clones and leaves some out. The table records about 380,000 clones, roughly four fifths of them present only once. Treatment noted: over 15 received Ad26.COV2.S at low or high dose, single or two shots; 5 received placebo; per-sample allocation not given. Sampling took place 63 days after the first vaccine or placebo injection. This adult donor, from Boston, was 18-55 years old.

This specimen was peripheral blood, taken in a trial of Ad26.COV2.S vaccine versus placebo. This TCR derives from a person aged 18-60 years who received the Ad26.COV2.S COVID-19 vaccine or a placebo. This rearrangement joins TRBV9 to TRBJ1-2; D remains ambiguous. CDR3 nucleotide sequence: TGTGCCAGCAGCGCGGGAGTAGGCTACACCTTC. As protein: CASSAGVGYTF.